One sample yielded the 21 T cell receptor beta chains listed below, sequenced in a study of T-cell reconstitution after alpha-beta-depleted transplantation in children. For TCRbeta, the library was prepared with unique molecular identifiers. Each CDR3 protein is one row after TCRdb ran MiXCR on the PCR reads. This sample has some 550,000 distinct CDR3 sequences; 20% to 25% occur once, and the top ten carry around 14%. Specimen: PBMCs, mostly from graft donor cells, collected 360 days after TCRalphabeta/CD19-depleted stem cell transplant. These TCRs come from a boy under two years old who had a stem cell transplant for acute myeloid leukemia, so the T cells may come from the graft donor.

The chain links TRBV21-1 to TRBJ2-7; the table's D gene call, TRBD2, was not cross checked with the DNA. TRBV21-1 is an annotated pseudogene. This CDR3 comprises 17 residues. The DNA for the CDR3 is TGTGCCAGCAGCAAATTGGGCCATGGCCCAGGAGACTACGAGCAGTACTTC. It codes for CASSKLGHGPGDYEQYF.

This clonotype turned up a few times. The genes are TRBV12-3 or TRBV12-4 and TRBJ2-7; weak D call: TRBD1 (5 bases). The CDR3 runs to 15 residues. CDR3 coding DNA: TGTGCTACTCCGAGGCGGAAAGGGGTAGCCTACGAGCAGTACTTC. Amino acids: CATPRRKGVAYEQYF.

This clonotype was recorded at least ten times. The chain recombines TRBV5-1 with TRBJ2-4, with D hard to call. From germline, CDR1 is SGHRS and CDR2 YFSETQ. The CDR3 totals 15 residues. The V end was cut by 0 bases, the J end by 3 bases, with 10 bases between. CDR3 DNA sequence: TGCGCCAGCAGCTTGGGCGTGTCAGGCAAAAACATTCAGTACTTC. As protein: CASSLGVSGKNIQYF.

The gene calls are TRBV10-3 and TRBJ2-2; TRBD1 might be the D (6 bases). Germline CDR1 is ENHRY and CDR2 is SYGVKD. This CDR3 has 18 residues. The V gene lost 3 bases and the J gene lost 6 bases, with 23 bases spanning the gap. CDR3 DNA sequence: TGTGCCATCAGTGATTTCCGAATTTTGACAGGTGGGGCCGGGGAGCTGTTTTTT. Translation gives CAISDFRILTGGAGELFF.

There are many counts of this clonotype. The rearrangement joins TRBV19 to TRBJ2-1; tentatively, D is TRBD1 (6 bases). The germline V and J ends were trimmed by 2 bases and 5 bases, with 25 bases remaining between them. CDR1 is LNHDA, CDR2 SQIVND, per germline (reference sequence). This CDR3 has 19 amino acids. The CDR3 DNA follows: TGTGCCAGTAGTATAAGGGGGAGCGGTCTTGCGTATTGGGACAATGAGCAGTTCTTC. It is translated as CASSIRGSGLAYWDNEQFF.

The V call is TRBV12-3 or TRBV12-4, the J call TRBJ2-1; 9 positions match TRBD2. V shed 4 bases and J 2 bases; nucleotides not matched to a gene: 6. The CDR3 is made up of 16 amino acids. The CDR3 here is CASSWRGGGAYNEQFF. The CDR3 nucleotides are TGTGCCAGCAGTTGGAGGGGCGGGGGGGCCTACAATGAGCAGTTCTTC.

This clonotype occurred a few times. CDR3 DNA: TGTGCCAGCAGTCTCCTCATCCCCCGACTAGCGGGGACCTACAATGAGCAGTTCTTC. Protein product: CASSLLIPRLAGTYNEQFF. This chain joins TRBV27 and TRBJ2-1, with 11 positions matching TRBD2. Germline CDR1 reads MNHEY; CDR2 reads SMNVEV (reference sequence). V lost 5 bases and J lost 2; bases outside the gene matches: 14. The CDR3 is made up of 19 amino acids.

This chain connects TRBV5-1 to TRBJ2-7, with D possibly TRBD2 on 5 matching bases. Germline V gene sequence: CDR1 SGHRS, CDR2 YFSETQ. This CDR3 is 14 amino acids long. V dropped 6 bases and J dropped 5 bases, with 18 bases sitting between them. The CDR3, as DNA: TGCGCCAGCACTCCGGAGGCCGGTTGGGACGAGCAGTACTTC. This translates into CASTPEAGWDEQYF. Full variable domain (missing parts from reference TRBV5-1 and TRBJ2-7): KAGVTQTPRYLIKTRGQQVTLSCSPISGHRSVSWYQQTPGQGLQFLFEYFSETQRNKGNFPGRFSGRQFSNSRSEMNVSTLELGDSALYLCASTPEAGWDEQYFGPGTRLTVT.

This clonotype showed up many times. This chain connects TRBV7-9 to TRBJ2-5; 8 bases are shared with TRBD2. Trimming at V came to 1 base and at J to 2 bases, leaving 3 bases not matched to a gene. Germline loops: CDR1 SEHNR, CDR2 FQNEAQ (reference sequence). The CDR3 has 15 amino acids. The CDR3 reads CASSLVGTSQETQYF. The DNA for the CDR3 is TGTGCCAGCAGCTTAGTAGGGACTAGTCAAGAGACCCAGTACTTC. Complete variable domain (other parts from reference TRBV7-9 and TRBJ2-5): DTGVSQNPRHKITKRGQNVTFRCDPISEHNRLYWYRQTLGQGPEFLTYFQNEAQLEKSRLLSDRFSAERPKGSFSTLEIQRTEQGDSAMYLCASSLVGTSQETQYFGPGTRLLVL.

This clonotype has only a few counts. This chain connects TRBV5-1 to TRBJ1-2, with D uncertain. Germline values: CDR1 SGHRS, CDR2 YFSETQ. Between the trimmed V and J ends, which lost 0 bases and 2 bases, there was a span of 8 bases. The CDR3 length is 14 residues. CDR3: CASSLVGENYGYTF. CDR3 in DNA: TGCGCCAGCAGCTTGGTAGGCGAAAACTATGGCTACACCTTC.

This clonotype was seen more than once but under ten times. The chain links TRBV12-3 or TRBV12-4 to TRBJ1-1; D gene uncertain. Trimming took 6 bases from V and 2 from J, leaving 16 bases between them. CDR3 size: 15 residues. The CDR3 DNA follows: TGTGCCAGCAGACGTGGTTGGGGAACCAACACTGAAGCTTTCTTT. It codes for CASRRGWGTNTEAFF.

The rearrangement uses TRBV6-2 or TRBV6-3 and TRBJ2-7; 7 nucleotides align to TRBD1. V dropped 7 bases and J dropped 3; count of bases not matched to a gene: 9. The CDR3 totals 14 residues. CDR1 MNHEY and CDR2 SVGEGT come from the germline V gene. CDR3 loop: CASTRQGSGYEQYF. CDR3 sequence (DNA): TGTGCCAGCACCAGACAGGGATCCGGCTACGAGCAGTACTTC.

This clonotype was observed a few times. J is TRBJ2-5 and V is TRBV7-6; D possibly corresponds to TRBD1 (6 bases). Germline V CDR1 and CDR2: SGHVS, FNYEAQ. Trimming pared 1 base from V and 5 bases from J, leaving 11 bases between. This CDR3 has 14 residues. DNA for the CDR3: TGTGCCAGCAGCTTAGAGGGGGATTGCGAGACCCAGTACTTC. Amino acids: CASSLEGDCETQYF.

CDR3 in DNA: TGTGCCAGCAGCGACAGGGATATCACTGAAGCTTTCTTT. Its protein is CASSDRDITEAFF. The rearrangement links TRBV12-3 or TRBV12-4 to TRBJ1-1; 7 nucleotides agree with TRBD1. The CDR3 extends over 13 amino acids. V lost 6 bases and J lost 4; bases outside the gene matches: 5.

The genes are TRBV6-5 and TRBJ2-1; TRBD1 is a possible D gene (5 bases). V lost 8 bases and J lost 9, with 14 bases in between. Germline CDR1 reads MNHEY; CDR2 reads SVGAGI. The CDR3 is made up of 12 amino acids. DNA for the CDR3: TGTGCCAGCTCTAGGGGATCAGGTGAGCAGTTCTTC. Protein sequence: CASSRGSGEQFF.

This clonotype showed up just a few times. The V call is TRBV7-2, the J call TRBJ2-1; tentative D call: TRBD2 (7 bases). CDR1 and CDR2 (germline): SGHTA, FQGNSA. Trimming cost V 0 bases and J 8 bases, with 14 bases left between them. The CDR3 runs 15 residues. Written as DNA, the CDR3 is TGTGCCAGCAGCTTAGCGGGGGGGGCTCCCTATGAGCAGTTCTTC. It yields the protein CASSLAGGAPYEQFF.

The rearrangement uses TRBV29-1 and TRBJ1-3; D is uncertain. This CDR3 has 13 amino acids. Trimming took 6 bases from V and 2 from J, leaving 11 bases between them. Germline CDR1 is SQVTM and CDR2 is ANQGSEA. CDR3 in DNA: TGCAGCGTCAAATACCGAACTGGAAACACCATATATTTT. It encodes CSVKYRTGNTIYF.

V usage is TRBV20-1 and J usage is TRBJ2-7; D is possibly TRBD1 (6 bases). CDR1 is DFQATT, CDR2 SNEGSKA, per germline (reference sequence). The CDR3 spans 15 residues. V lost 2 bases and J 1 base, leaving 15 bases between the germline ends. The CDR3: CSARKPGVRSYEQYF. The CDR3 nucleotides read TGCAGTGCTAGAAAGCCAGGGGTAAGATCCTACGAGCAGTACTTC.

This clonotype was seen many times. This chain links TRBV4-3 with TRBJ2-5, with D unresolved. Germline CDR1 LGHNA, CDR2 YSLEER. The CDR3 sequence is 14 residues long. Trimming took off 0 bases at V and 5 bases at J, with 10 bases between the two ends. The CDR3 region is CASSQDRRTETQYF. As DNA, the CDR3 is TGCGCCAGCAGCCAAGATCGGCGTACGGAGACCCAGTACTTC.

The chain links TRBV12-3 or TRBV12-4 to TRBJ1-1, with TRBD1 matching 8 bases. This CDR3 region has 16 residues. V lost 4 bases and J lost 0; bases outside the gene matches: 7. The CDR3 DNA is TGTGCCAGCAGTTACTGGACAGGGCCTCTGAACACTGAAGCTTTCTTT. Its protein product is CASSYWTGPLNTEAFF.

This clonotype was counted between two and nine times. The gene calls are TRBV6-1 and TRBJ2-7; 12 bases are shared with TRBD2. This CDR3 spans 15 amino acids. Per the germline V gene, CDR1 is MNHNS and CDR2 is SASEGT. The junction had 9 bases not matched to a gene; V was cut back by 5 bases and J by 7 bases. CDR3 in amino acids: CASSTGLAGTREQYF. The CDR3 DNA is TGTGCCAGCAGTACCGGACTAGCGGGGACTAGAGAGCAGTACTTC.